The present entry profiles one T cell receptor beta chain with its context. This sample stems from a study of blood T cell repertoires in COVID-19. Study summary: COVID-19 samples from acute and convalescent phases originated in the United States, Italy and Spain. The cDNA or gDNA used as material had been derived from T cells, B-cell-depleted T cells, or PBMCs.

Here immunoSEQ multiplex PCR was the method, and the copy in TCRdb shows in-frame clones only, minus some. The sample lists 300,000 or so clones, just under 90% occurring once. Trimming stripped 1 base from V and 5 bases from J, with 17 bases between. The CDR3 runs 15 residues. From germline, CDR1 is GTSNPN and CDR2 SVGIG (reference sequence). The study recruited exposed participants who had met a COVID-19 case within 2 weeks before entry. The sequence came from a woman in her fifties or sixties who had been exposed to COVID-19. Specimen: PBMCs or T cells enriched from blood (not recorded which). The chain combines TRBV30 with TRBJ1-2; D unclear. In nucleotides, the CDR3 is TGTGCCTGGAGTGATGGGCCCCCCATTTTTTATGGCTACACCTTC. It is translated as CAWSDGPPIFYGYTF.